The source of this T cell receptor beta chain is a study of shared clonotypes between healthy human individuals (dated by TCRdb to the early 2020s). Concerning the study at large: A few men and a couple of women, aged 18 to 49 years, made up the cohort. To estimate repertoire size and how much clonotype sharing occurs between individuals, the study deeply sequenced the blood TCR repertoires of several healthy adults. For each donor, three plates each were used for CD4 naive and CD4 memory, two plates were used for CD8 naive, and one plate was used for CD8 memory. Per donor, leukapheresis produced somewhere between about 0.9 and 9.5 billion PBMCs. Different laboratories and diverse techniques were used to prepare libraries and sequence TCR repertoires, to increase sequencing depth and limit assay-specific biases. Results the study describes overall, beyond this receptor: Larger estimated clonotype richness was generally found for naive subsets than for memory subsets. Incomplete sequencing was indicated by rarefaction of sorted-subset datasets, despite the large sequencing depth. Pairwise subsampling indicated that sequencing depth was expected to affect the degree of clonotype sharing among donors. Higher generation probabilities were observed for clonotypes shared by all four sorted-subset donors than for non-shared clonotypes. Approximately 5% of naive CD4, 3.5% of naive CD8, about 2.5% of memory CD4, and approximately 0.39% of memory CD8 clonotypes were shared across a few donors. The small number of donors limited the genetic and exposure-history diversity represented. Sampling was restricted to blood, and TCR repertoires in tissue are likely to differ from TCR repertoires in blood.

V gives up 8 bases and J gives up 0 bases, and the segment between their germline ends measures 11 bases. Its CDR3 holds 13 amino acids, cysteine through phenylalanine. Only the CDR3 region is kept as DNA, spanning 39 bases read in frame from base 1. CDR1 and CDR2 are drawn from the germline V gene (reference sequence): MNHEY, SMNVEV. Using the deep immunoSEQ assay, TCR CDR3 regions were amplified from genomic DNA by multiplex PCR. Genomic DNA extracted from each cell subset was distributed evenly over all wells of several immunoSEQ 96-well plates, and each plate served as one replicate. For sorted subsets, each replicate PCR was loaded with 200 ng genomic DNA, equivalent to 32,000 or so T cell genomes. Purified libraries were quantified with a Qubit 3.0 fluorometer, sized on a Bioanalyzer 2100, and re-quantified with the KAPA Library Quantification kit. Each immunoSEQ 96-well plate was sequenced on its own single-read 150-cycle Illumina NextSeq 550 flow cell. The paper's processing steps were these. Because the immunoSEQ output included only junctional sequences and no quality scores, the filtering could not be the same as the filtering used for full-length reads. Sequences were annotated with PyIR, a Python wrapper for IgBLAST v1.9, using IMGT germline references to assign V/J genes and CDR3. Reads were filtered out if the reads had weak V/J assignments (E-value above 1e-6), no CDR3, stop codons, out-of-frame junctions, or ambiguous translated residues. V3J clonotypes were defined as sequences sharing the same inferred V gene, J gene, and CDR3 amino acid sequence. To compute the percentage overlap between repertoires, the number of shared unique clonotypes was divided by the size of the smaller repertoire. Repertoire richness was assessed with RTK rarefaction, the Chao1 estimator, and Recon v2.1 estimates of unobserved clonotypes. For all TCRbeta clonotypes obtained by the gDNA method from a few donors, generation probabilities were computed with OLGA. What TCRdb holds here is the immuneACCESS table cut down to in-frame rearrangements. Part of the clones is not present; checked against another copy, under half of the missing clones reflect an unresolved V gene, and the others are unexplained. V, J and clone size are those of that table, while D and trimming were read from the DNA. This sample lists 700,000 to 950,000 clones; approximately 96% were detected once. The leading ten clones occupy roughly 0.23% of the sample.

For the CD8 naive samples, CD45RO-negative cells were positively selected for CCR7, yielding a CD45RA+CCR7+ population from which TemRA cells were excluded. The donors were healthy, HIV-negative adults with no recently reported acute infections or vaccinations. Only Caucasian adults living in Nashville, Tennessee, USA were represented among the donors. After blood collection by leukapheresis, PBMCs were isolated using Ficoll-Histopaque density gradient centrifugation and then cryopreserved in the vapor phase of liquid nitrogen. Analytical flow cytometry was used to check the purity and quantity of every magnetically sorted T cell population. Genomic DNA was isolated from every sorted fraction and measured by UV absorbance on a Nanodrop 2000c. Regarding this clone: It has no known antigen specificity. Base-call qualities are not available, and no considerably larger clone is one nucleotide away.

Sequenced sample: naive CD8+ T cells sorted from blood. Explained via the paper, the cell subset or site label denotes: CD45RA+CCR7+. The sequence is built from TRBV27 and TRBJ2-7; TRBD2 is a possible D gene, resting on 6 matching bases. This receptor was taken from a man younger than 45 in good health. The CDR3 sequence is CASARDFSYEQYF. The sequence in DNA is TGTGCCAGCGCGAGGGACTTCTCCTACGAGCAGTACTTC.